Shown below are 5 T cell receptor beta chains from a single sample sequenced in a study of monozygotic twins with inflammatory bowel disease. Reprocessing the 5' RACE reads, TCRdb reports a single entry for every CDR3 protein and omits DNA. Its listing shows 140,000 to 150,000 distinct CDR3 sequences. The sequenced sample was blood. The receptor source for this set is a human donor with ulcerative colitis or Crohn's disease, or a healthy co-twin of an affected twin (not recorded which).

CDR3 in amino acids: CASSHPSGNEQFF. V usage is TRBV6-2 or TRBV6-3 and J usage is TRBJ2-1; with no DNA, the TCRdb D assignment of TRBD2 cannot be verified. The CDR3 covers 13 residues. Germline values: CDR1 MNHEY, CDR2 SVGEGT.

V usage is TRBV20-1 and J usage is TRBJ1-5. CDR1 DFQATT and CDR2 SNEGSKA come from the germline V gene (reference sequence). The CDR3 totals 14 residues. The CDR3 sequence: CNARRGGGNQPQHF.

The gene calls are TRBV20-1 and TRBJ2-3; with no DNA, the TCRdb D assignment of TRBD2 cannot be verified. Germline V gives CDR1 DFQATT, CDR2 SNEGSKA (reference sequence). The CDR3 spans 17 residues. The CDR3 sequence is CSATISGRAFFTDTQYF.

V gene TRBV10-3 combines with J gene TRBJ2-2; absent DNA, TCRdb's TRBD1 call cannot be checked. The CDR3 is made up of 14 amino acids. CDR1 and CDR2 (germline): ENHRY, SYGVKD. The CDR3 reads CAIPQGANTGELFF.

V gene TRBV20-1 combines with J gene TRBJ2-3; TCRdb gives TRBD2 as the D gene, but with no DNA this cannot be confirmed. The CDR3 spans 16 residues. CDR1 and CDR2 from the germline V gene are DFQATT and SNEGSKA (reference sequence). The CDR3 protein is CSAGGGRRSSTDTQYF.